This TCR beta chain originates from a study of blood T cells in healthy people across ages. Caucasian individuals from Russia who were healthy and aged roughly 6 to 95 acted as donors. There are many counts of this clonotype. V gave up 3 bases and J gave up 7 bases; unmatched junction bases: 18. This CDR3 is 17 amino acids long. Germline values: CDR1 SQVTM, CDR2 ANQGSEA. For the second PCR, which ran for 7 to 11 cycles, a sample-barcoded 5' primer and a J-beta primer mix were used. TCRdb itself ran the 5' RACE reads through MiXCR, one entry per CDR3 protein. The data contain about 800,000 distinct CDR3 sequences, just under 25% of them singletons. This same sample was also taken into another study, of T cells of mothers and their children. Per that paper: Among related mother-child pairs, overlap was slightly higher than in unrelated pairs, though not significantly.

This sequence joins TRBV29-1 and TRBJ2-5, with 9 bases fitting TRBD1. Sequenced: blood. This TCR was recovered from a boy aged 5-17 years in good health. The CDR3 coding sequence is TGCAGCGTTGAGGGACAGGGCGCCAGCGGGCCATTTGTGACCCAGTACTTC. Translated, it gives CSVEGQGASGPFVTQYF. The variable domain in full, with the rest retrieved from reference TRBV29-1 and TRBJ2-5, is SAVISQKPSRDICQRGTSLTIQCQVDSQVTMMFWYRQQPGQSLTLIATANQGSEATYESGFVIDKFPISRPNLTFSTLTVSNMSPEDSSIYLCSVEGQGASGPFVTQYFGPGTRLLVL.